The clone carrying this T cell receptor (beta chain) was recorded a few times. What it recognizes is unknown. Germline-derived CDR1 and CDR2 are SEHNR and FQNEAQ (reference sequence). The germline V and J ends were trimmed by 5 bases and 5 bases, with 18 bases remaining between them. This CDR3 contains 15 residues. The entry originates in a study of early T cells in non-severe SARS-CoV-2 infection. Study context: Bulk RNA from unsorted whole blood was sequenced; chains were unpaired. Points from the study as a whole: VDJdb matching skewed toward anti-spike CD8 responses, missing private and CD4 specificities.

Individual cDNA molecules received unique molecular identifiers. TCRdb used MiXCR to reprocess the 5' RACE reads, holding one entry per CDR3 protein. The repertoire consists of around 61,000 distinct CDR3 sequences, with more than 13% occurring once and the leading ten covering roughly 4.3%. Sequenced material: whole blood, taken at baseline. The chain combines TRBV7-9 with TRBJ2-5; possible D gene TRBD2, 6 bases. The clonotype comes from an adult who was a healthcare worker with PCR-confirmed SARS-CoV-2 infection or an uninfected control (not recorded which). The CDR3 region is CASSQPLGRDETQYF. In DNA form, the CDR3 reads TGTGCCAGCAGCCAACCCCTCGGGCGGGACGAGACCCAGTACTTC.